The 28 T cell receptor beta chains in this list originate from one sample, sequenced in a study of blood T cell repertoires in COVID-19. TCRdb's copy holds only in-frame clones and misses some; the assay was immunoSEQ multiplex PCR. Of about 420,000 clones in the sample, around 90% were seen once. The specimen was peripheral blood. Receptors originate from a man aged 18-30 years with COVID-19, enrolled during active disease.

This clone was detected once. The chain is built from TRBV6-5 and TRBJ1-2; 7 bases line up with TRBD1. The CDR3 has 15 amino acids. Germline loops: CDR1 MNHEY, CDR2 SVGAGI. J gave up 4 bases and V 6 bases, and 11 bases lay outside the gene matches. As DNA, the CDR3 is TGTGCCAGCAGCGCCACAGGGGACCAAAGCTATGGCTACACCTTC. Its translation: CASSATGDQSYGYTF.

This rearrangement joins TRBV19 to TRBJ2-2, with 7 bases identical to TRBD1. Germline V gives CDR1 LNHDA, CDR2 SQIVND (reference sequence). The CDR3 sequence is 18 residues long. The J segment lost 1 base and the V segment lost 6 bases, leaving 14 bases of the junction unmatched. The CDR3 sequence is CASSQNMPGQMNTGELFF. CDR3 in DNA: TGTGCCAGTAGCCAAAATATGCCGGGACAGATGAACACCGGGGAGCTGTTTTTT.

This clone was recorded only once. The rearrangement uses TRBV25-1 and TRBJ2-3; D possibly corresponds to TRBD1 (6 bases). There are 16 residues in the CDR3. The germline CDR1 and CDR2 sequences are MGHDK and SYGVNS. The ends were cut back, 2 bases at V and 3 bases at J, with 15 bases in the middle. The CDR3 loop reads CASSERVSRGTDTQYF. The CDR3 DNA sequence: TGTGCCAGCAGTGAAAGGGTTAGCAGGGGAACAGATACGCAGTATTTT.

CDR3 sequence (DNA): TGTGCCAGCAGCTACACGAAATGGGAGACCCAGTACTTC. Its protein is CASSYTKWETQYF. This sequence joins TRBV11-3 and TRBJ2-5; the D is unclear. V lost 4 bases and J lost 5, with 11 bases in between. The CDR3 runs to 13 residues. Germline V lookup: CDR1 SGHNT, CDR2 YENEEA.

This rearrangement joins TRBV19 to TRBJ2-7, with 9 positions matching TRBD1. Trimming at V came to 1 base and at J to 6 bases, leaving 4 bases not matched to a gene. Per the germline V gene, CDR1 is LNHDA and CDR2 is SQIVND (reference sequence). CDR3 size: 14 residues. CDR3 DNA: TGTGCCAGTAGTATAGGGGGACAGGGATCCGAGCAGTACTTC. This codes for CASSIGGQGSEQYF.

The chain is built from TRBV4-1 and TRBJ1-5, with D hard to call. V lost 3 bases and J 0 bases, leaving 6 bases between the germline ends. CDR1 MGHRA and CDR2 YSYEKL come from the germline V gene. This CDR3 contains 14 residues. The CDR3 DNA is TGCGCCAGCAGCCACGAGTATAGCAATCAGCCCCAGCATTTT. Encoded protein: CASSHEYSNQPQHF.

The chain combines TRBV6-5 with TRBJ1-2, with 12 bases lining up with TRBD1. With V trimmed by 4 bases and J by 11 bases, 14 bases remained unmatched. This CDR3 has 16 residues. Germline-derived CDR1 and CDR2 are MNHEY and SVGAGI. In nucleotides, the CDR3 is TGTGCCAGCAGTTCACACGCCGGGACAGGGGGCTTGATTTACACCTTC. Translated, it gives CASSSHAGTGGLIYTF.

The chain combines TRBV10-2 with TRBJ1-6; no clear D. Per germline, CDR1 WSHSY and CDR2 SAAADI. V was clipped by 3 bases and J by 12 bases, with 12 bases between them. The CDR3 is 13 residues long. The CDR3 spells CASSDSSREPLHF. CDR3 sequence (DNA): TGCGCCAGCAGTGATTCAAGCCGGGAACCCCTCCACTTT.

The CDR3: CASSRRTEGYGYTF. In nucleotides, the CDR3 is TGTGCCAGCAGCCGCAGGACAGAAGGCTATGGCTACACCTTC. The V gene is TRBV5-5, the J gene TRBJ1-2, with a weak D call TRBD1 (6 bases). Trimming cost V 4 bases and J 4 bases, with 14 bases left between them. CDR1 and CDR2 from the germline V gene are SGHKS and YYEKEE (reference sequence). This CDR3 has 14 amino acids.

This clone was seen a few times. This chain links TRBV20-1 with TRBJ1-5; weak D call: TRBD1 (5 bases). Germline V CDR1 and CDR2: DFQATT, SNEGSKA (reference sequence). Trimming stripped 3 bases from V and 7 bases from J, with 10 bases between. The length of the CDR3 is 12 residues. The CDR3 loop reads CSASRQGQPQHF. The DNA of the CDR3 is TGCAGTGCTAGTCGCCAGGGACAGCCCCAGCATTTT.

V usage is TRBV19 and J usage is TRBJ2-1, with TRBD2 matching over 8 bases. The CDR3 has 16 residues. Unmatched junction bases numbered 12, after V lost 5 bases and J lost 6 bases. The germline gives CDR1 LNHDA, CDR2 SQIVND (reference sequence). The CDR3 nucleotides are TGTGCCAGTAGTCCTCTAGGCGGGGGGCCTTCCAATGAGCAGTTCTTC. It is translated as CASSPLGGGPSNEQFF.

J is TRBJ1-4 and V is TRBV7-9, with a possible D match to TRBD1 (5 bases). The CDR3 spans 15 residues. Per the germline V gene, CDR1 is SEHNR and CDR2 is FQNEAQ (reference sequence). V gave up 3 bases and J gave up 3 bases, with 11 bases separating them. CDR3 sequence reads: CASSFQGTSNEKLFF. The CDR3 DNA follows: TGTGCCAGCAGCTTCCAGGGAACCTCTAATGAAAAACTGTTTTTT.

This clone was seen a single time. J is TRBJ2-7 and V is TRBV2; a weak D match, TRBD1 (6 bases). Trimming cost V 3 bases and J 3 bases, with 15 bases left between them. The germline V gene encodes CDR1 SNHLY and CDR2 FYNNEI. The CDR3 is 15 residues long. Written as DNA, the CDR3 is TGTGCCAGCAGTGACCTTATGACGGACAGCTACGAGCAGTACTTC. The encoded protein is CASSDLMTDSYEQYF.

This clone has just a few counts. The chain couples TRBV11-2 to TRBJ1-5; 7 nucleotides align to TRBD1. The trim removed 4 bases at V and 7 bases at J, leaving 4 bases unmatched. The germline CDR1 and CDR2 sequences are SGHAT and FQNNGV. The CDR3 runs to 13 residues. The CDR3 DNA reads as TGTGCCAGCAGCTACGGGACAGCCCAGCCCCAGCATTTT. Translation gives CASSYGTAQPQHF.

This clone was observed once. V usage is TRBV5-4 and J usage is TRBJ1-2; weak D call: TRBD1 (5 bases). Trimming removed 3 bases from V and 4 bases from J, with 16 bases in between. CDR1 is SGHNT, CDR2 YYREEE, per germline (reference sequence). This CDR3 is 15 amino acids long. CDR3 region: CASSSASGGSYGYTF. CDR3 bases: TGTGCCAGCAGCTCCGCGTCGGGGGGTTCCTATGGCTACACCTTC.

The CDR3 DNA reads TGTGCCAGCAGCTCGACCCAGGGGGACTCGCCTTACAATGAGCAGTTCTTC. Translation gives CASSSTQGDSPYNEQFF. The V call is TRBV11-3, the J call TRBJ2-1; perhaps TRBD1 as D (7 bases). Germline assignment: CDR1 SGHNT and CDR2 YENEEA. The V end lost 4 bases, the J end lost 4 bases, and 20 bases lay between the germline ends. CDR3 length: 17 amino acids.

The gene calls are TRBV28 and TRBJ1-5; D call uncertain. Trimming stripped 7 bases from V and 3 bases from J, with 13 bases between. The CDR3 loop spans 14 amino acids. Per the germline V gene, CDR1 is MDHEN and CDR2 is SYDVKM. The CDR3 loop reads CASTSPTHNQPQHF. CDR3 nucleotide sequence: TGTGCCAGCACCTCCCCCACACACAATCAGCCCCAGCATTTT.

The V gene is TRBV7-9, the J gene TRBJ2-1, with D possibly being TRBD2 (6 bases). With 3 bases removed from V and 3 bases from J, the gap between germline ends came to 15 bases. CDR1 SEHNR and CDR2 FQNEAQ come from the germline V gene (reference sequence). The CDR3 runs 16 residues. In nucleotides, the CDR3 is TGTGCCAGCAGCTTCCGGGACTCGCACCACTACAATGAGCAGTTCTTC. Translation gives CASSFRDSHHYNEQFF.

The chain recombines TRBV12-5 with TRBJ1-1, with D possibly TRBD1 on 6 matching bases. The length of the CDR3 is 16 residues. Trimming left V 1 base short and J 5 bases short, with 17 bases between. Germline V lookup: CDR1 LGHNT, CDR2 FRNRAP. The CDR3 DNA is TGTGCTAGTGGTTTGGACCTCTCGAGGACAGTAACTGAAGCTTTCTTT. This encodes CASGLDLSRTVTEAFF.

The CDR3, as DNA: TGCGCCAGCAGCTTTTTTCCAGGGGGCAGGAACACTGAAGCTTTCTTT. Protein sequence: CASSFFPGGRNTEAFF. The rearrangement joins TRBV5-1 to TRBJ1-1; 8 nucleotides match TRBD1. V was clipped by 2 bases and J by 1 base; unmatched bases: 7. The CDR3 consists of 16 residues. The V gene's germline CDR1 is SGHRS and CDR2 YFSETQ. The whole variable domain, filled in from reference TRBV5-1 and TRBJ1-1, reads KAGVTQTPRYLIKTRGQQVTLSCSPISGHRSVSWYQQTPGQGLQFLFEYFSETQRNKGNFPGRFSGRQFSNSRSEMNVSTLELGDSALYLCASSFFPGGRNTEAFFGQGTRLTVV.

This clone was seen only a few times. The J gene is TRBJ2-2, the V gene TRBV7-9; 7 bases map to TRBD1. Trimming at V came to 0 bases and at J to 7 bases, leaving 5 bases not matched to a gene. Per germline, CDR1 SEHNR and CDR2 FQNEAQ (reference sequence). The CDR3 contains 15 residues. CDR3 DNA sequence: TGTGCCAGCAGCTTAGCCCCGGGACAGAGCGGGGAGCTGTTTTTT. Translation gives CASSLAPGQSGELFF.

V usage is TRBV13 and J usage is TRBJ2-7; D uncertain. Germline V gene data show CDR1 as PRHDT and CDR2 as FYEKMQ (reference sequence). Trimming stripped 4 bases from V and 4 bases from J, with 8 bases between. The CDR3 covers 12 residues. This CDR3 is CASSSSDYEQYF. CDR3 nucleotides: TGTGCCAGCAGCTCCTCAGATTACGAGCAGTACTTC. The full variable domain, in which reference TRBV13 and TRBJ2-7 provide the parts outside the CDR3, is AAGVIQSPRHLIKEKRETATLKCYPIPRHDTVYWYQQGPGQDPQFLISFYEKMQSDKGSIPDRFSAQQFSDYHSELNMSSLELGDSALYFCASSSSDYEQYFGPGTRLTVT.

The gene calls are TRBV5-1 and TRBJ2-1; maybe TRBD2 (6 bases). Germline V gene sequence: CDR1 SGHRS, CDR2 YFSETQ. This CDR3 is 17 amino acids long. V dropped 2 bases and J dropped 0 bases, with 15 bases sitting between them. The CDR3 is CASSFLEIGSSYNEQFF. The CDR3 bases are TGCGCCAGCAGCTTTCTAGAGATCGGGAGCTCCTACAATGAGCAGTTCTTC.

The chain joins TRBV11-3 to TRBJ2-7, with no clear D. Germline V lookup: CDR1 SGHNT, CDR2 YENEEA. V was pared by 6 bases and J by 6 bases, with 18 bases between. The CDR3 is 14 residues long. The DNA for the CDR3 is TGTGCCAGCAGACCCCGTCGGCCGGGTATCGAGCAGTACTTC. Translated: CASRPRRPGIEQYF.

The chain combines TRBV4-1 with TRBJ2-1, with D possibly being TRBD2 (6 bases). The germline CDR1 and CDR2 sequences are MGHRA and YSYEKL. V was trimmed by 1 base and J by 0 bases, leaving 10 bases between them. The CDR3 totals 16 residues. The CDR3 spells CASSQVRDSSYNEQFF. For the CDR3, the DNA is TGCGCCAGCAGCCAAGTTCGGGACTCCTCCTACAATGAGCAGTTCTTC.

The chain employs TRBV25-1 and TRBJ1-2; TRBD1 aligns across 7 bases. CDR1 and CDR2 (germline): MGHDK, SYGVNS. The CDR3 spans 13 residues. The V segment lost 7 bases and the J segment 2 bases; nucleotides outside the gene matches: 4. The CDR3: CASNRQGNYGYTF. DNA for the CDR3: TGTGCCAGCAACCGACAGGGAAACTATGGCTACACCTTC.

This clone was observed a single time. The CDR3 nucleotides are TGTGCCGGACAGGGAACCGGGGAGCTGTTTTTT. Its protein product is CAGQGTGELFF. The V call is TRBV2, the J call TRBJ2-2, with 8 positions matching TRBD1. The CDR3 loop spans 11 amino acids. In germline, CDR1 is SNHLY, CDR2 FYNNEI. V lost 11 bases, J lost 5 bases, and 1 base stayed unmatched.

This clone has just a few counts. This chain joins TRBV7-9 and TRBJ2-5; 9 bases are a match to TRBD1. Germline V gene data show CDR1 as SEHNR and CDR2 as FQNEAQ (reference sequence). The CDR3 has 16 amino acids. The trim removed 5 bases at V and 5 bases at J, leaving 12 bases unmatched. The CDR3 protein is CASSDPTGGQIETQYF. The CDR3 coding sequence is TGTGCCAGCAGCGATCCGACAGGGGGTCAGATTGAGACCCAGTACTTC.